This T cell receptor beta chain was obtained from a study of shared clonotypes between healthy human individuals. Findings and limits, study-wide: The sharing of roughly 5% of naive CD4 clonotypes was seen across several donors.

Some clones are missing from TCRdb's copy, which holds only in-frame ones; the method was immunoSEQ multiplex PCR. The top ten clones hold roughly 0.34% of a sample with 2 million to 2.5 million clones, 85% to 95% of them seen once. Of note for this clone: What it binds is not known. This sample also contains other DNA sequences that code for the same CDR3.

Naive CD4+ cells were CD45RA-selected; the remaining cells were memory. The sequenced sample consisted of naive CD4+ T cells from PBMCs. The subset here: CD45RA+ positively selected. This receptor was identified in a young man in good health. Some clones in this sample may be carry-over from other donors' samples.

The CDR3 is CASSYSPGDTDTQYF. CDR3 nucleotide sequence: TGTGCCAGCAGTTACTCGCCCGGGGATACAGATACGCAGTATTTT. The chain is built from TRBV6-5 and TRBJ2-3, with D possibly TRBD2 on 5 matching bases. Germline CDR1 reads MNHEY; CDR2 reads SVGAGI. This CDR3 has 15 amino acids. Between the trimmed V and J ends, which lost 0 bases and 3 bases, there was a span of 10 bases.